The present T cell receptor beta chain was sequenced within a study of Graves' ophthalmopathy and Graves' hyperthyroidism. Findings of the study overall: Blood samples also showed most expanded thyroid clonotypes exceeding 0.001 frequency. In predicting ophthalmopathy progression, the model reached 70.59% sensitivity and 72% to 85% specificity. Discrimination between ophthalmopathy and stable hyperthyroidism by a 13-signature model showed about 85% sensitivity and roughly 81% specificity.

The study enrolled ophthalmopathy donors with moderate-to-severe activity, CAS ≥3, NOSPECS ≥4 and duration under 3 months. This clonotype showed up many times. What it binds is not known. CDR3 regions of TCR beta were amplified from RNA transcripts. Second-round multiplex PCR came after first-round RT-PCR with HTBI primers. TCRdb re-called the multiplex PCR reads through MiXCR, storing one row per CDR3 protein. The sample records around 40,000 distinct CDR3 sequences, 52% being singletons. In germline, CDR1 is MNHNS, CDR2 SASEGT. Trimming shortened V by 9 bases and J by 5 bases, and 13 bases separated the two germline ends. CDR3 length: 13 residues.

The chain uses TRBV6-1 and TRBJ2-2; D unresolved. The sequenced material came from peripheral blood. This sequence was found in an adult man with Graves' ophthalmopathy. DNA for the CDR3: TGTGCCAGTAGAACGACCGGGACCGGGGAGCTGTTTTTT. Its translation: CASRTTGTGELFF.